These T cell receptor beta chains were read from a single sample in a study of cytomegalovirus exposure and HLA in healthy donors. Here immunoSEQ multiplex PCR was the method, and the copy in TCRdb shows in-frame clones only, minus some. This sample has 120,000 or so clones, with around three quarters found just once. Sequencing was done on a sample of PBMCs. All receptors come from a human donor in good health. Both conserved end residues are part of each CDR3. The order of the fields is J gene, V gene, clone size, CDR3 protein. Rows may omit the clone size; those that give it use once, few, many or a size class.

j_gene: TRBJ1-2; v_gene: TRBV6-1; abundance: .; CDR3aa: CASTRTGNYGYTF
j_gene: TRBJ2-2; v_gene: TRBV10-1; abundance: .; CDR3aa: CASTPGGTGELFF
j_gene: TRBJ2-7; v_gene: TRBV2; abundance: once; CDR3aa: CASRETGGRYEQYF
j_gene: TRBJ2-6; v_gene: TRBV5-8; abundance: few; CDR3aa: CASSLGGLANVLTF
j_gene: TRBJ2-7; v_gene: TRBV29-1; abundance: .; CDR3aa: CSVATGTGSPYEQYF
j_gene: TRBJ2-2; v_gene: TRBV7-2; abundance: .; CDR3aa: CASSPLAANTGELFF
j_gene: TRBJ2-2; v_gene: TRBV5-4; abundance: .; CDR3aa: CASSPGLAGYTGELFF
j_gene: TRBJ2-7; v_gene: TRBV28; abundance: .; CDR3aa: CASPPKQGAPYEQYF
j_gene: TRBJ1-1; v_gene: TRBV27; abundance: few; CDR3aa: CASSYTGTGGLGAFF
j_gene: TRBJ2-5; v_gene: TRBV6-5; abundance: few; CDR3aa: CASSYSAGAERETQYF
j_gene: TRBJ2-7; v_gene: TRBV6-5; abundance: .; CDR3aa: CASTWGDTTYEQYF
j_gene: TRBJ1-1; v_gene: TRBV4-1; abundance: few; CDR3aa: CASSQGASEAFF
j_gene: TRBJ2-5; v_gene: TRBV25-1; abundance: once; CDR3aa: CASSESGGLMETQYF
j_gene: TRBJ2-7; v_gene: TRBV5-1; abundance: .; CDR3aa: CASSPGTTAYEQYF
j_gene: TRBJ1-2; v_gene: TRBV28; abundance: .; CDR3aa: CASRGQAGRGPYGYTF
j_gene: TRBJ2-7; v_gene: TRBV28; abundance: .; CDR3aa: CASSSPDRDYEQYF
j_gene: TRBJ1-4; v_gene: TRBV20-1; abundance: .; CDR3aa: CSAPSEKLFF
j_gene: TRBJ1-4; v_gene: TRBV6-6; abundance: .; CDR3aa: CASSPPGTGFNEKLFF
j_gene: TRBJ1-1; v_gene: TRBV20-1; abundance: .; CDR3aa: CSVQGYTEAFF
j_gene: TRBJ2-3; v_gene: TRBV19; abundance: few; CDR3aa: CATRSSGRETDTQYF
j_gene: TRBJ2-7; v_gene: TRBV5-1; abundance: once; CDR3aa: CASSLEGNYEQYF
j_gene: TRBJ2-5; v_gene: TRBV4-1; abundance: .; CDR3aa: CASSQPGTGTETQYF
j_gene: TRBJ1-2; v_gene: TRBV19; abundance: once; CDR3aa: CASSQTGPYGYTF
j_gene: TRBJ2-7; v_gene: TRBV6-1; abundance: .; CDR3aa: CASGFGGSSYEQYF
j_gene: TRBJ2-5; v_gene: TRBV9; abundance: few; CDR3aa: CASSRSPGEQETQYF
j_gene: TRBJ1-2; v_gene: TRBV6-5; abundance: once; CDR3aa: CASSYSRGGHGYTF
j_gene: TRBJ2-5; v_gene: TRBV12-5; abundance: .; CDR3aa: CAGGGPRSETQYF
j_gene: TRBJ2-3; v_gene: TRBV28; abundance: few; CDR3aa: CASSLAGTDTQYF
j_gene: TRBJ1-1; v_gene: TRBV7-9; abundance: .; CDR3aa: CASSPMAGKAFF
j_gene: TRBJ2-7; v_gene: TRBV6-5; abundance: .; CDR3aa: CASSARDSTYEQYF
j_gene: TRBJ2-3; v_gene: TRBV6-1; abundance: few; CDR3aa: CASSIPGGDTQYF
j_gene: TRBJ2-5; v_gene: TRBV11-2; abundance: few; CDR3aa: CASSFSPYQETQYF